This T cell receptor beta chain was recovered during a study of T cells expressing NK-cell markers. Study details: Sorted CD3+CD56+NKG2C+, CD3+CD56+NKG2C- and CD3+CD56-NKG2C+ T cells supplied TCR beta repertoires.

CDR1 and CDR2 (germline): MDHEN, SYDVKM. This CDR3 is built from 17 residues. Turning to this clonotype: The target antigen is unknown.

Scientists made TCR beta cDNA using 5'RACE template switching with UMIs. TCRdb reprocessed the 5' RACE reads, with one entry per CDR3 protein and no DNA. This sample's table has about 460,000 distinct CDR3 sequences. Whole-study results and caveats: In more than 5 donors, dominant CD3+CD56+NKG2C+ clonotypes ranked among the top 10 CD8+ clonotypes.

Sequencing input: blood T cells: a sorted CD56 or NKG2C T cell subset, CD4+ or CD8+ T cells, or bulk PBMC T cells (not recorded which). The J gene is TRBJ2-3, the V gene TRBV28; the TCRdb call, TRBD2, lacks DNA for checking. The TCR was taken from a woman aged 45-65 years in good health. The CDR3 loop is CASSLPGLAGGPDTQYF.